This T cell receptor (beta chain) was identified during a study of identical twins. Study-wide results and caveats: Among monozygotic twins, out-of-frame TCR alpha sharing exceeded what models predicted.

To note about this clonotype: The antigen remains unidentified. The conserved final phenylalanine or tryptophan is absent from the CDR3, which likely points to a read error.

TCRdb re-called the 5' RACE reads with MiXCR, one entry per CDR3 protein. The repertoire holds 460,000 or so distinct CDR3 sequences, with 12% to 15% as singletons. Germline CDR1 is DFQATT and CDR2 is SNEGSKA (reference sequence). V dropped 6 bases and J dropped 7; count of bases not matched to a gene: 15. This CDR3 is 18 amino acids long. The sample was also linked to a second study, of yellow fever vaccine responses in identical twins.

The receptor's source is a woman between 18 and 29 years old in good health. The rearrangement joins TRBV20-1 to TRBJ2-1; 16 bases map to TRBD2. Input material: CD4+ T cells sorted from blood. CDR3 region: CSAPGTSGRASGSNEQFL. The DNA of the CDR3 is TGCAGTGCCCCCGGGACTAGCGGGAGGGCCTCCGGGAGTAATGAGCAGTTCTTG.